These T cell receptor beta chains were read from a single sample in a study of T cells in Graves' hyperthyroidism and ophthalmopathy. TCRdb used MiXCR to reprocess the multiplex PCR reads, holding one entry per CDR3 protein. The table has fewer than 650,000 distinct CDR3 sequences, about 45% seen once. The sequenced material came from peripheral blood or thyroid tissue (not recorded which). Receptors were obtained from an adult woman with Graves' disease, either hyperthyroidism or ophthalmopathy (not recorded which). Each CDR3 is given with its conserved first and last residue. D genes are given only for firm matches. Not all rows give a size; the values are once, few, many and, for expanded clones, a class.

J: TRBJ1-6
V: TRBV7-2
length: 16
D: TRBD1
size: -
DNA: TGTGCCAGCAGCTCCGCTGGGACAGGGGGCGCGTCACCCCTCCACTTT
CDR3: CASSSAGTGGASPLHF

J: TRBJ2-7
V: TRBV5-4
length: 14
D: TRBD2
size: few
DNA: TGTGCCAGCAGCTTGGTAGCGGGCAACTACGAGCAGTACTTC
CDR3: CASSLVAGNYEQYF

J: TRBJ1-1
V: TRBV7-9
length: 10
D: TRBD1
size: -
DNA: TGTGCCAGCAGCTTAGGACAGGGGGCGTTT
CDR3: CASSLGQGAF

J: TRBJ1-5
V: TRBV15
length: 17
D: TRBD1
size: -
DNA: TGTGCCACCAGCAGAGACTTTGCAGGGGGCCACAATCAGCCCCAGCATTTT
CDR3: CATSRDFAGGHNQPQHF

J: TRBJ1-5
V: TRBV7-8
length: 13
D: -
size: -
DNA: TGTGCCAGCAGCCCAGACCGTGGGGAGGCCCAGCATTTT
CDR3: CASSPDRGEAQHF

J: TRBJ2-7
V: TRBV20-1
length: 12
D: -
size: -
DNA: TGCAGTGCTAGAGAGGGCCCCCACGAGCAGTACTTC
CDR3: CSAREGPHEQYF

J: TRBJ2-7
V: TRBV20-1
length: 15
D: TRBD2
size: -
DNA: TGCAGTGCTAAAATTAGGACTAGCGGCAGGGGGGAGCAGTACTTC
CDR3: CSAKIRTSGRGEQYF

J: TRBJ2-5
V: TRBV30
length: 16
D: -
size: -
DNA: TGTGCCTGGAGTGTAGGCAATGTCGGGGGTCCGGAGACCCAGTACTTC
CDR3: CAWSVGNVGGPETQYF

J: TRBJ2-2
V: TRBV9
length: 14
D: -
size: many
DNA: TGTGCCAGCAGCTTCGGAAGGAACACCGGGGAGCTGTTTTTT
CDR3: CASSFGRNTGELFF

J: TRBJ1-2
V: TRBV2
length: 13
D: -
size: -
DNA: TGTGCCAGCAGTGATTACGGGGGCTATGGCTACACCTTC
CDR3: CASSDYGGYGYTF

J: TRBJ1-3
V: TRBV10-3
length: 18
D: -
size: few
DNA: TGTGCCAGCAGTGAGGCCCGTGGACGGGGGAAAGATGGAAACACCATATATTTT
CDR3: CASSEARGRGKDGNTIYF

J: TRBJ2-7
V: TRBV25-1
length: 12
D: -
size: -
DNA: TGTGCCAGCTCACCATCCATGTGGGAGCAGTACTTC
CDR3: CASSPSMWEQYF

J: TRBJ2-7
V: TRBV2
length: 14
D: -
size: few
DNA: TGTGCCAGCAGTATGACACGTATCCTACGAGAGCAGTACTTC
CDR3: CASSMTRILREQYF

J: TRBJ1-6
V: TRBV12-3/TRBV12-4
length: 16
D: TRBD1
size: many
DNA: TGTGCCAGCGGAGGACAGGGCGGCTCCTATAATTCACCCCTCCACTTT
CDR3: CASGGQGGSYNSPLHF

J: TRBJ2-5
V: TRBV15
length: 16
D: -
size: -
DNA: TGTGCCACCAGCAGAGATTACAAGCGGAACCAAGAGACCCAGTACTTC
CDR3: CATSRDYKRNQETQYF

J: TRBJ2-7
V: TRBV2
length: 13
D: -
size: -
DNA: TGTGCCAGCAGTGAGACCCGACACTACGAGCAGTACTTC
CDR3: CASSETRHYEQYF

J: TRBJ2-2
V: TRBV7-3
length: 15
D: TRBD1
size: many
DNA: TGTGCCAGCATGCCCGGGACAGCGAACACCGGGGAGCTGTTTTTT
CDR3: CASMPGTANTGELFF

J: TRBJ2-7
V: TRBV20-1
length: 14
D: TRBD2
size: many
DNA: TGCAGTGCTGGGACTAGCGGGAGGGGAGACGAGCAGTACTTC
CDR3: CSAGTSGRGDEQYF

J: TRBJ1-1
V: TRBV25-1
length: 13
D: -
size: -
DNA: TGTGCTAGACGGGGGGGGGAGGACACTGAAGCTTTCTTT
CDR3: CARRGGEDTEAFF

J: TRBJ2-3
V: TRBV29-1
length: 16
D: TRBD1
size: few
DNA: TGCAGCGTACAGGGGGCTCGAACTTGGTCATCGGATACGCAGTATTTT
CDR3: CSVQGARTWSSDTQYF

J: TRBJ2-5
V: TRBV7-9
length: 12
D: TRBD1
size: -
DNA: TGTGCCAGCAGCCCAACCGCCGGGACAGTGGTCTTC
CDR3: CASSPTAGTVVF

J: TRBJ1-5
V: TRBV6-4
length: 15
D: TRBD1
size: -
DNA: TGTGCCAGCAGTGCCTCGGACAGGGAGAATCAGCCCCAGCATTTT
CDR3: CASSASDRENQPQHF

J: TRBJ2-7
V: TRBV6-5
length: 12
D: -
size: once
DNA: TGTGCCAGCCGAGACAGATTCTACGAGCAGTACTTC
CDR3: CASRDRFYEQYF

J: TRBJ1-5
V: TRBV25-1
length: 10
D: -
size: -
DNA: TGTGCCAGCAGTGAATCCCCTTTGGGTTTT
CDR3: CASSESPLGF

J: TRBJ1-2
V: TRBV28
length: 15
D: -
size: once
DNA: TGTGCCAGCAGTGCCAGGGCGGGCAGGTGGACTGGCTACACCTTC
CDR3: CASSARAGRWTGYTF

J: TRBJ1-1
V: TRBV20-1
length: 12
D: -
size: many
DNA: TGCAGTATCACAGGCGCGAACACTGAAGCTTTCTTT
CDR3: CSITGANTEAFF

J: TRBJ1-2
V: TRBV7-2
length: 15
D: TRBD1
size: -
DNA: TGTGCCAGCAGCCAGACAGGGGGAGGAGACTATGGCTACACCTTC
CDR3: CASSQTGGGDYGYTF

J: TRBJ2-7
V: TRBV7-2
length: 14
D: -
size: many
DNA: TGTGCCAGCAGCTTTTCGGCCGGCACCTACGAGCAGTACTTC
CDR3: CASSFSAGTYEQYF

J: TRBJ2-7
V: TRBV7-9
length: 15
D: TRBD1
size: many
DNA: TGTGCCAGCAGCTCAGACAGGGAATTCCCCTACGAGCAGTACTTC
CDR3: CASSSDREFPYEQYF

J: TRBJ1-1
V: TRBV2
length: 12
D: -
size: -
DNA: TGTGCCGGGAATTCATGGGGCACTGGAGCTTTCTTT
CDR3: CAGNSWGTGAFF

J: TRBJ1-3
V: TRBV19
length: 13
D: -
size: few
DNA: TGTGCCAGCGAAAGGGAGTCCGGAAACACCATATATTTT
CDR3: CASERESGNTIYF

J: TRBJ1-1
V: TRBV5-1
length: 12
D: -
size: -
DNA: TGCGCCAGCAGCAACTGGAACACTGAAGCTTTCTTT
CDR3: CASSNWNTEAFF